This T cell receptor (beta chain) was recorded in a study of blood T cell repertoires in COVID-19. Across the whole study: Collection of acute and convalescent COVID-19 samples took place in the United States, Italy and Spain. T cells, B-cell-depleted T cells, or PBMCs provided the cDNA or gDNA that served as material.

Study processing details: By means of reference gene primer amplification, nucleated cell counts were estimated. Profiling relied on immunoSEQ multiplex PCR, and the TCRdb table lists in-frame clones only, not all of them. V, J and clone size reflect that table, while D and trimming were determined from the DNA. The profile shows tens of thousands of clones, approximately 83% of them singletons. The source is a man aged 40-49 years with acute or convalescent COVID-19. The sequenced sample was peripheral blood.

In DNA form, the CDR3 reads TGTGCCAGCTCGAGGGGGTCCTCCTACAATGAGCAGTTCTTC. Translating it yields CASSRGSSYNEQFF. The chain has TRBV18 and TRBJ2-1, with D maybe TRBD1 (6 bases). There are 14 residues in the CDR3. Deletions cut 6 bases from V and 0 bases from J, with 9 bases between. CDR1 is KGHSH, CDR2 LQKENI, per germline.